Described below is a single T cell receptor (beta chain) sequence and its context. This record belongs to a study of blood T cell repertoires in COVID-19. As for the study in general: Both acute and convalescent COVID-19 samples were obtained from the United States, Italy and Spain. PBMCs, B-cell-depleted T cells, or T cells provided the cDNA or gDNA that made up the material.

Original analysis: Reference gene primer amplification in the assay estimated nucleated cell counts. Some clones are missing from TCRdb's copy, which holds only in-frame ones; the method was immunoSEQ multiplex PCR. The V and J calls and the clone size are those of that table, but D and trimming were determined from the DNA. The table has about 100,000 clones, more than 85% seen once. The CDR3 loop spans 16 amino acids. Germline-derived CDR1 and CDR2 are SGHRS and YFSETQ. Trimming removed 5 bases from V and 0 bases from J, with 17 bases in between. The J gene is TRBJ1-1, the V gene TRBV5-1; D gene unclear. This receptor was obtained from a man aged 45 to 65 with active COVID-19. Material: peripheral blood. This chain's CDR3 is CASRHGMRALNTEAFF. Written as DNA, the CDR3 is TGCGCCAGCAGACATGGGATGAGGGCTCTGAACACTGAAGCTTTCTTT.